The present TCR beta chain was sequenced within a study of control samples from healthy donors and cancer patients. Sequenced by immunoSEQ multiplex PCR; TCRdb stores in-frame clones only, minus some. The top ten hold about an eighth of the sample, which has about 230,000 clones, approximately 80% seen once. The TCR originated in a woman aged 60-75 years with lung cancer. The sample taken for sequencing was PBMCs.

The CDR3 DNA sequence: TGTGCCAGCAGTTCGTTCCCGGGACAGGGTTTCTCTGGGGCCAACGTCCTGACTTTC. This encodes CASSSFPGQGFSGANVLTF. The chain is built from TRBV2 and TRBJ2-6; the match to TRBD1 covers 9 bases. Trimming removed 5 bases from V and 0 bases from J; junction bases left unmatched: 11. The CDR3 is 19 amino acids. CDR1 is SNHLY and CDR2 is FYNNEI in the germline V gene.